One sample yielded the 11 T cell receptor beta chains listed below, sequenced in a study of T-cell reconstitution after alpha-beta-depleted transplantation in children. Unique molecular identifiers were incorporated into the prepared TCRbeta library. TCRdb reprocessed the PCR reads with MiXCR, giving one entry per CDR3 protein. This sample yields about 460,000 distinct CDR3 sequences, of which over 10% are seen a single time; roughly 15% belongs to the top ten. The sequenced sample was PBMCs, mostly from graft donor cells, obtained 180 days after TCRalphabeta/CD19-depleted stem cell transplant. The receptors come from a female patient younger than 10 who had a stem cell transplant for aplastic anemia, so the T cells may come from the graft donor.

The table lists this clonotype with a few counts. The CDR3 region is CASKDRRTFSYNEQFF. CDR3 in DNA: TGTGCCAGTAAAGACCGACGGACCTTCTCCTACAATGAGCAGTTCTTC. The chain employs TRBV19 and TRBJ2-1; D ambiguous. CDR1 and CDR2 from the germline V gene are LNHDA and SQIVND (reference sequence). The CDR3 is 16 residues long. V lost 7 bases and J lost 0, with 16 bases in between.

This clonotype was seen only a few times. V usage is TRBV7-2 and J usage is TRBJ2-1, with a weak D call TRBD2 (6 bases). CDR1 and CDR2 (germline): SGHTA, FQGNSA. V was trimmed by 0 bases and J by 2 bases, leaving 14 bases between them. This CDR3 has 17 amino acids. The CDR3 DNA reads TGTGCCAGCAGCTTAGCGGGTGGGGGGAAGGCCTACAATGAGCAGTTCTTC. Translated: CASSLAGGGKAYNEQFF.

This chain joins TRBV5-1 and TRBJ2-4; TRBD2 matches 10 bases. The CDR3 covers 19 residues. The germline gives CDR1 SGHRS, CDR2 YFSETQ. Germline trimming cut 2 bases from V and 10 bases from J; bases unmatched to any gene: 21. The CDR3 reads CASSLGAADSGRTLRIQYF. For the CDR3, the DNA is TGCGCCAGCAGCTTAGGAGCGGCGGATAGCGGGAGGACCCTGCGGATTCAGTACTTC.

The chain uses TRBV20-1 and TRBJ2-1; 10 nucleotides match TRBD2. V was clipped by 4 bases and J by 2 bases; unmatched bases: 23. The CDR3 is 21 amino acids. Germline lookup yields CDR1 DFQATT and CDR2 SNEGSKA (reference sequence). This CDR3 reads CSATAPGPRRASGSPYNEQFF. The CDR3 nucleotides are TGCAGTGCTACAGCCCCCGGACCGCGAAGGGCTAGCGGGAGTCCCTACAATGAGCAGTTCTTC.

Only a few counts were recorded for this clonotype. The chain employs TRBV12-3 or TRBV12-4 and TRBJ1-1; TRBD1 aligns across 7 bases. The ends lost 6 bases at V and 7 bases at J; junction bases unmatched: 5. The CDR3 covers 12 residues. The DNA for the CDR3 is TGTGCCAGCAGCGACGACAGGGTTGAAGCTTTCTTT. It codes for CASSDDRVEAFF.

This rearrangement joins TRBV6-1 to TRBJ1-3, with no clear D. Trimming took 5 bases from V and 0 from J, leaving 14 bases between them. This CDR3 comprises 16 residues. Germline CDR1 and CDR2: MNHNS and SASEGT. In DNA, the CDR3 is TGTGCCAGCAGTCCCTTTACAGCCTACTCTGGAAACACCATATATTTT. Amino acids: CASSPFTAYSGNTIYF.

The chain has TRBV20-1 and TRBJ1-1, with D perhaps matching TRBD1 (6 bases). The CDR3 spans 12 residues. The germline V and J ends were trimmed by 6 bases and 4 bases, with 12 bases remaining between them. Germline assignment: CDR1 DFQATT and CDR2 SNEGSKA (reference sequence). The chain's CDR3 is CSATRGSTEAFF. Written as DNA, the CDR3 is TGCAGTGCAACCAGGGGTAGCACTGAAGCTTTCTTT.

This clonotype came up a few times. The chain has TRBV28 and TRBJ1-5, with 8 bases that match TRBD1. Losses at the gene ends were 3 bases for V and 5 bases for J; bases not matched to a gene: 6. The CDR3 covers 15 residues. Per germline, CDR1 MDHEN and CDR2 SYDVKM. The CDR3 DNA is TGTGCCAGCAGTTTGGACAGGGCTGGGTATCAGCCCCAGCATTTT. It specifies CASSLDRAGYQPQHF.

This clonotype was counted ten times or more. The chain links TRBV4-3 to TRBJ1-3; maybe TRBD1 (5 bases). Germline V gene data show CDR1 as LGHNA and CDR2 as YSLEER. The CDR3 runs 15 residues. The V end was cut by 0 bases, the J end by 4 bases, with 10 bases between. The CDR3 region is CASSQEGAHGNTIYF. Written as DNA, the CDR3 is TGCGCCAGCAGCCAAGAAGGGGCGCACGGAAACACCATATATTTT.

This chain connects TRBV18 to TRBJ2-5; 7 bases fit TRBD1. The J segment lost 3 bases and the V segment lost 7 bases, leaving 11 bases of the junction unmatched. The germline gives CDR1 KGHSH, CDR2 LQKENI. This CDR3 region has 15 residues. The CDR3 DNA sequence: TGTGCCAGCTATCAATCCCGACAGGGCGAAGAGACCCAGTACTTC. It codes for CASYQSRQGEETQYF.

V usage is TRBV30 and J usage is TRBJ2-1; D is ambiguous. Per germline, CDR1 GTSNPN and CDR2 SVGIG (reference sequence). Deletions cut 3 bases from V and 0 bases from J, with 3 bases between. There are 12 residues in the CDR3. The CDR3 DNA reads TGTGCCTGGAGGAGCTCCTACAATGAGCAGTTCTTC. This translates into CAWRSSYNEQFF.